This T cell receptor (beta chain) stems from a study of PD-1 blockade in classical Hodgkin lymphoma. General study findings and limits: It was CD4+ TCR diversity, not CD8+, that rose significantly by C4D1. Exclusion was applied to patients who started nivolumab under 1 year after ASCT. Newly diagnosed patients were said to have less baseline TCR diversity than healthy donors did. The baseline diversity of complete responders showed similarity to that of newly diagnosed patients.

This table comes from immunoSEQ multiplex PCR, and its TCRdb copy is limited to in-frame clones, with some not included. Here the sample spans some 95,000 clones, 89% being singletons. CDR1 is ENHRY and CDR2 is SYGVKD in the germline V gene. V dropped 4 bases and J dropped 2 bases, with 12 bases sitting between them. The CDR3 loop spans 16 amino acids. On this clone itself: Its antigen is not identified.

Each patient relapsed following autologous stem cell transplantation, and prior brentuximab vedotin exposure differed. The sample consisted of peripheral blood mononuclear cells (PBMCs), taken before the second cycle of nivolumab. The V call is TRBV10-3, the J call TRBJ2-6; maybe TRBD2 (7 bases). The receptor was isolated from a human donor with classical Hodgkin lymphoma. This CDR3 reads CAISVAGAAGANVLTF. The CDR3 DNA reads TGTGCCATCAGTGTTGCGGGGGCTGCTGGGGCCAACGTCCTGACTTTC.